This TCR beta chain was captured by sequencing in a study of T cells in Graves' hyperthyroidism and ophthalmopathy. The authors obtained PBMCs from over 8.5 ml of fresh peripheral blood. Amplification of TCR beta CDR3 regions used RNA as the template. The TCR CDR3 first-round RT-PCR relied on the HTBI primer set. TCRdb used MiXCR to reprocess the multiplex PCR reads, holding one entry per CDR3 protein. The sample contains 30,000 to 35,000 distinct CDR3 sequences, roughly half of which appear only once. Germline V gene data show CDR1 as SNHLY and CDR2 as FYNNEI. The CDR3 length is 14 residues. After removal of 8 bases from V and 1 base from J, the junction contained 5 bases not matched to a gene. A word on this clonotype: Antigen unknown.

Findings of the study overall: Expanded thyroid clonotypes (above 0.001) were mostly also found in blood. Ophthalmopathy got predicted by the model a median about six months before its onset.

This receptor was obtained from a middle-aged woman with Graves' ophthalmopathy. The chain carries TRBV2 and TRBJ2-7, with 10 nucleotides matching TRBD1. The sample comprised blood. CDR3 sequence reads: CASAGQGRSYEQYF. The CDR3 DNA is TGTGCCAGCGCGGGACAGGGGAGGTCCTACGAGCAGTACTTC.